The present T cell receptor beta chain was sequenced within a study of blood T cell repertoires in COVID-19. The ends were cut back, 0 bases at V and 4 bases at J, with 4 bases in the middle. The CDR3 spans 13 residues. The germline V gene encodes CDR1 SGHAT and CDR2 FQNNGV. Only in-frame clones appear in the TCRdb table, and some are missing; sequencing was by immunoSEQ multiplex PCR. This sample has around 250,000 clones, with 85% found just once. Source material: peripheral blood. The sequence came from a man between 45 and 60 years old with active or convalescent COVID-19. The chain joins TRBV11-2 to TRBJ2-1; D is ambiguous. The CDR3 region has the DNA TGTGCCAGCAGCTTAGAGACTTACAATGAGCAGTTCTTC. Its translation is CASSLETYNEQFF.